This TCR beta chain was found in a study of response to subunit inactivated influenza vaccine. Study-wide results and limits: Authors suggested each seasonal flu vaccination may recruit only limited numbers of new T cells.

Ten or more counts support this clonotype. Its antigen is not identified. This CDR3 is 15 amino acids long. Germline CDR1 and CDR2: KGHSH and LQKENI. V was cut by 3 bases and J by 8 bases, with 19 bases left in between. A single record per CDR3 protein comes from TCRdb applying MiXCR to the RT-PCR reads. The sample lists hundreds of thousands of distinct CDR3 sequences, approximately 15% occurring once. The sequence came from a man aged 50 to 69 who received an inactivated influenza vaccine. The sample was CD4+ T cells sorted from PBMCs, taken roughly 24 months after vaccination. The gene calls are TRBV18 and TRBJ1-1; no reliable D call. DNA of the CDR3: TGTGCCAGCTCACCTTTCGAGCGAGTTGGGCCCGAAGCTTTCTTT. Protein: CASSPFERVGPEAFF.